A selection of T cell receptor beta chains follows, all from one sample in a study of control samples from healthy donors and cancer patients. Sequencing used immunoSEQ multiplex PCR; TCRdb keeps in-frame clones, though not all of them. The sample includes 85,000 to 100,000 clones, roughly 93% of them seen just once. What was sequenced was blood. Receptor source: a man aged 18 to 35 in good health. The CDR3 runs from the conserved cysteine through the conserved F or W. Fields, in order: D gene, V gene, CDR3 protein. D genes are given only for firm matches.

-,TRBV7-8,CASSLVGAAGNSPLHF
-,TRBV5-1,CASSLVSQITTNEKLFF
-,TRBV28,CASSPDNRDRYF
-,TRBV4-1,CASSLFDTGRGTEAFF
-,TRBV9,CASSVSSGFWDTEAFF
-,TRBV10-2,CASSESLGGDNSPLHF
-,TRBV9,CASSPSDYNEQFF
TRBD1,TRBV27,CASSSGTGGFEQYF
-,TRBV27,CASSLSAQVTYEQYF
-,TRBV27,CASSPMGMKEKLFF
-,TRBV6-5,CASSYGLSGYGYTF
TRBD2,TRBV6-6,CASSPGLAGGPQETQYF
-,TRBV14,CASSQLFPGAEQETQYF
-,TRBV7-2,CASSLEPGDFYEQYF
TRBD1,TRBV5-1,CASSYAIRDRRYNEQFF
-,TRBV15,CATSRSVGGTDTQYF
-,TRBV7-8,CASSLGPTNTEAFF
-,TRBV5-4,CASSLSPSYEQYF
-,TRBV18,CASSSVHTNTGELFF
TRBD2,TRBV4-3,CASSKGGGLAGVSEQFF
TRBD2,TRBV15,CATSRPGLAGETQYF
TRBD1,TRBV6-5,CASSYSTGGVDTQYF
-,TRBV3-1/TRBV3-2,CASSQASRGPSYEQYF
-,TRBV7-8,CASSNEPLPSRRSEFF
-,TRBV2,CASIQRGAGGFAF
-,TRBV4-1,CASSQENRDTGELFF
TRBD1,TRBV7-9,CASSPGQGVTEAFF
TRBD1,TRBV6-4,CASSRTGSSYNSPLHF
-,TRBV7-9,CAILKGQNTEAFF
-,TRBV28,CASTATNEKLFF
-,TRBV14,CASSQDDLWYEQYF
-,TRBV6-6,CASRGGSEDTQYF
-,TRBV18,CASSPPGTGELFF
TRBD2,TRBV10-3,CAISRTSGSTGELFF
-,TRBV2,CASSVGGDSNQPQHF
-,TRBV9,CASSVASQTEAFF
TRBD2,TRBV13,CASSEGLAGDNEQFF
-,TRBV6-2/TRBV6-3,CASSPVGRANTEAFF
-,TRBV7-6,CASSLDGGVNNGYTF
-,TRBV4-1,CASSQDLSYGLMNQPQHF
-,TRBV5-1,CASYVGTLNTEAFF
TRBD2,TRBV11-3,CASSLEKREGHNEQFF
-,TRBV19,CATTGFNQGSPLHF
-,TRBV27,CASRGRANQPQHF
-,TRBV9,CASSPRSDSLNTEAFF
TRBD1,TRBV27,CASSSGQDVINSNQPQHF
-,TRBV27,CASSWRGSEPQHF
-,TRBV5-1,CASSADWTNNYGYTF
TRBD2,TRBV29-1,CSVGNLAGVGEQYF
-,TRBV6-5,CASAPSGADGYTF
-,TRBV10-2,CASTTDHNEQFF
-,TRBV4-1,CASSQEESSGANVLTF
-,TRBV7-2,CASSPSRELYGYTF
TRBD1,TRBV19,CASSPGTGRSGYTF
-,TRBV6-5,CASSYSTYLNTGELFF
-,TRBV19,CASNAGRANEAFF
TRBD1,TRBV29-1,CSVPGGQGNYGYTF
-,TRBV5-1,CASSLDLKTDTQYF
-,TRBV11-2,CASSLMGGPTYGYTF